The 3 T cell receptor beta chains below all came from one sample that was sequenced in a study of blood T cell repertoires in COVID-19. Assay used: immunoSEQ multiplex PCR; TCRdb lists only in-frame clones, some missing. The profile shows about 200,000 clones, approximately 78% of them singletons. Sequencing used peripheral blood. These receptors came from a woman in her sixties or seventies with COVID-19, enrolled during active disease.

V usage is TRBV3-1 (or the pseudogene TRBV3-2) and J usage is TRBJ2-5; TRBD2 is a possible D gene (7 bases). Deletions cut 7 bases from V and 5 bases from J, with 23 bases between. The V gene's germline CDR1 is LGHDT and CDR2 YNNKEL (reference sequence). CDR3 length: 16 residues. CDR3 sequence: CASTRGAGEFWETQYF. The CDR3 DNA sequence: TGTGCCAGCACCCGGGGGGCGGGAGAGTTTTGGGAGACCCAGTACTTC.

V is TRBV19 and J is TRBJ2-1; the match to TRBD1 covers 8 bases. The germline gives CDR1 LNHDA, CDR2 SQIVND (reference sequence). V gave up 3 bases and J gave up 2 bases; unmatched junction bases: 6. The CDR3 runs to 16 residues. The chain's CDR3 is CASSMTGAAPYNEQFF. The CDR3, as DNA: TGTGCCAGTAGTATGACAGGGGCGGCCCCCTACAATGAGCAGTTCTTC.

V gene TRBV24-1 combines with J gene TRBJ2-3; TRBD2 matches at 14 bases. The germline V gene encodes CDR1 KGHDR and CDR2 SFDVKD. CDR3 length: 18 amino acids. V gave up 6 bases and J gave up 5 bases; unmatched junction bases: 12. The CDR3 loop is CATSRPPGLAGVEDTQYF. DNA of the CDR3: TGTGCCACCAGTCGTCCTCCGGGACTAGCGGGAGTTGAAGATACGCAGTATTTT.